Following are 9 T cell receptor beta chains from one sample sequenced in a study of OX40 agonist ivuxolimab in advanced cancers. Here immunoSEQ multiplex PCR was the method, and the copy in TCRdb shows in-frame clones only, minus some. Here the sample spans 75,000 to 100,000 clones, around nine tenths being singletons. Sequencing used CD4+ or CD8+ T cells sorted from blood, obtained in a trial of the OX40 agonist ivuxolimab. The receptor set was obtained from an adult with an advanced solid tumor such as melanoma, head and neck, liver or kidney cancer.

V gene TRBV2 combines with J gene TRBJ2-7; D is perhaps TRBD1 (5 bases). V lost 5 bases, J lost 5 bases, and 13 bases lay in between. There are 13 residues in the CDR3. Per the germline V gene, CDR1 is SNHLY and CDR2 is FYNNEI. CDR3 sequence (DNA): TGTGCCAGCAGTCCAGGGCCAATGCACGAGCAGTACTTC. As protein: CASSPGPMHEQYF.

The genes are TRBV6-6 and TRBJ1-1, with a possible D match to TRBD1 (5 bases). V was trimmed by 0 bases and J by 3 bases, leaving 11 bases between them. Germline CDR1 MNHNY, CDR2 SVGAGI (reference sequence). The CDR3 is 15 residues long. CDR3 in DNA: TGTGCCAGCAGTTACTCGATGGGGGGAGACACTGAAGCTTTCTTT. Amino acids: CASSYSMGGDTEAFF.

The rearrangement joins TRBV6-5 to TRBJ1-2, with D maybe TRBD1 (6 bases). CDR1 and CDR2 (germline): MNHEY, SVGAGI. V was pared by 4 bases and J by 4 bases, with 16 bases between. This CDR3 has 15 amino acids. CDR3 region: CASSLIGGMGYGYTF. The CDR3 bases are TGTGCCAGCAGTTTAATAGGGGGTATGGGCTATGGCTACACCTTC.

The CDR3 loop reads CASSRMNYEQYF. CDR3 DNA: TGTGCCAGCTCCCGGATGAACTACGAGCAGTACTTC. The chain recombines TRBV18 with TRBJ2-7; D remains unclear. Germline lookup yields CDR1 KGHSH and CDR2 LQKENI. V was cut by 6 bases and J by 3 bases, with 9 bases left in between. The length of the CDR3 is 12 residues.

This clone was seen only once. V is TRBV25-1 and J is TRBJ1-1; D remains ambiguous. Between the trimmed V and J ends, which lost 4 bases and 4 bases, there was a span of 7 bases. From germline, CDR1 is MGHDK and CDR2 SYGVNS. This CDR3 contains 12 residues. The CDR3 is CASSVAATEAFF. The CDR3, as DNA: TGTGCCAGCAGTGTCGCCGCCACTGAAGCTTTCTTT.

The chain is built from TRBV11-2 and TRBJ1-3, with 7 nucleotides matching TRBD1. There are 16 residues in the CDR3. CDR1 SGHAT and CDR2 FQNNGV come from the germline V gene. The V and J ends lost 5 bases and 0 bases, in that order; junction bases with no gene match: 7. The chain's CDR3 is CASSRWDSGSGNTIYF. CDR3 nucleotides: TGTGCCAGCAGCCGATGGGACAGCGGCTCTGGAAACACCATATATTTT.

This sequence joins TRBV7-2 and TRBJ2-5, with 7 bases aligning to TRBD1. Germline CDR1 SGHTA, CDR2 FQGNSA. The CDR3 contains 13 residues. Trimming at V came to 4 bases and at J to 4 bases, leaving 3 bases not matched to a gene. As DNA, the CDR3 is TGTGCCAGCAGCTCGTCAGGGGGAGAGACCCAGTACTTC. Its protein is CASSSSGGETQYF.

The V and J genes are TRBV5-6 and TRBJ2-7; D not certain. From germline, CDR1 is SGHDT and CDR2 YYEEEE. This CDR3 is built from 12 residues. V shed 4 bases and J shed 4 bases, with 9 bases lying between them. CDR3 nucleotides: TGTGCCAGCAGCGCCACAGATTACGAGCAGTACTTC. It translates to CASSATDYEQYF.

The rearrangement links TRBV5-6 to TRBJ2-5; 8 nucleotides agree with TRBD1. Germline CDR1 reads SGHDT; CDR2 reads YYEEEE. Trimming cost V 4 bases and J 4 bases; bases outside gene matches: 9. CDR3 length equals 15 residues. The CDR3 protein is CASSRDAGGIETQYF. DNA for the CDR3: TGTGCCAGCAGCCGCGACGCAGGGGGCATAGAGACCCAGTACTTC.